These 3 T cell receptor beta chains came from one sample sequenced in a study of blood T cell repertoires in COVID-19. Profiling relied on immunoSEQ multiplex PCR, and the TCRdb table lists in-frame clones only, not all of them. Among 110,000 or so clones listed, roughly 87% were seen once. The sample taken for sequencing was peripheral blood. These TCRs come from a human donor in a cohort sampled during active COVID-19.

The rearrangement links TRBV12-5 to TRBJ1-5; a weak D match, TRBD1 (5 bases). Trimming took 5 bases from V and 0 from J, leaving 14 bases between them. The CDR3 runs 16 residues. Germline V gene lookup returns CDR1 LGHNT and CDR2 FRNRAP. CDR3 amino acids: CASGLGRVPSNQPQHF. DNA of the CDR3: TGTGCTAGTGGTCTGGGACGGGTTCCTAGCAATCAGCCCCAGCATTTT. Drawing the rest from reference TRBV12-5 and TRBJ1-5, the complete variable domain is DARVTQTPRHKVTEMGQEVTMRCQPILGHNTVFWYRQTMMQGLELLAYFRNRAPLDDSGMPKDRFSAEMPDATLATLKIQPSEPRDSAVYFCASGLGRVPSNQPQHFGDGTRLSIL.

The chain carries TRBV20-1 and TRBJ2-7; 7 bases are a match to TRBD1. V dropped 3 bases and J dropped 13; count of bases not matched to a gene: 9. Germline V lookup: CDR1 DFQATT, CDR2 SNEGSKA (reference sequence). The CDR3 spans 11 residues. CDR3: CSASPQGVLYF. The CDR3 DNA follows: TGCAGTGCTAGTCCGCAGGGGGTCCTCTACTTC.

Here the CDR3 DNA reads TGTGCCAGTAGTGCAGAGACAGGGGGAGTAGATACGCAGTATTTT. Translation: CASSAETGGVDTQYF. The chain has TRBV19 and TRBJ2-3; 9 bases agree with TRBD1. Germline assignment: CDR1 LNHDA and CDR2 SQIVND (reference sequence). V lost 5 bases, J lost 5 bases, and 8 bases stayed unmatched. This CDR3 is 15 amino acids long. Filled out from reference TRBV19 and TRBJ2-3, the complete variable domain reads DGGITQSPKYLFRKEGQNVTLSCEQNLNHDAMYWYRQDPGQGLRLIYYSQIVNDFQKGDIAEGYSVSREKKESFPLTVTSAQKNPTAFYLCASSAETGGVDTQYFGPGTRLTVL.